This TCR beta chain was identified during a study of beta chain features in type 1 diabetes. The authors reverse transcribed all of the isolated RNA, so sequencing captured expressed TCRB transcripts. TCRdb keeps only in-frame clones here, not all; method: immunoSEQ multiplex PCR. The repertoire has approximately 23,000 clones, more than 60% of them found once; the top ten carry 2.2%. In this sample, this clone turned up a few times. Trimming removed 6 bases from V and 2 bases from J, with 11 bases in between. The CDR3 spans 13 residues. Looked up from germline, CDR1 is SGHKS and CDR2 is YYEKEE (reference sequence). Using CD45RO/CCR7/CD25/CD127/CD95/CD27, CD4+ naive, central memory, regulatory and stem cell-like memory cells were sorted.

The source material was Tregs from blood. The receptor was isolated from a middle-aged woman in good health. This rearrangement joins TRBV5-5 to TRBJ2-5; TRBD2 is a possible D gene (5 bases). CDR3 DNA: TGTGCCAGCAACCTAGCATTACAAGAGACCCAGTACTTC. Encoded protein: CASNLALQETQYF.